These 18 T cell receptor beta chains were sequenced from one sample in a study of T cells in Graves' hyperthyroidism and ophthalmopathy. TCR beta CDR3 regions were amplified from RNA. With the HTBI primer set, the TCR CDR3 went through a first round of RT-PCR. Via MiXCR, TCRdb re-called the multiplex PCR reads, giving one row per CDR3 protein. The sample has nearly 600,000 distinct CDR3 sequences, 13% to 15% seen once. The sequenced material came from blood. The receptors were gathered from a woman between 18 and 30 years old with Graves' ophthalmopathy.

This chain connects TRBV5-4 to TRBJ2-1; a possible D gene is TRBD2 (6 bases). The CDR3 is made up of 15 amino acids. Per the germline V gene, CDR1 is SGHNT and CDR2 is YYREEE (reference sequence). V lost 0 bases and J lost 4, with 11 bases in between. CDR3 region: CASSLVGRSYNEQFF. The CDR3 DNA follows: TGTGCCAGCAGCTTGGTTGGGAGGTCTTACAATGAGCAGTTCTTC.

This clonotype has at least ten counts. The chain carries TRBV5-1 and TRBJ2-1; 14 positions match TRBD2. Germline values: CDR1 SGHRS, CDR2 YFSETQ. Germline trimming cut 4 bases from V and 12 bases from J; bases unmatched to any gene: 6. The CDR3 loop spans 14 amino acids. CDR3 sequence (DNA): TGCGCCAGCAGCACCGGGACTAGCGGGAGACGGCAGTTCTTC. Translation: CASSTGTSGRRQFF. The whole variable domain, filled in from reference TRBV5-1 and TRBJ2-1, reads KAGVTQTPRYLIKTRGQQVTLSCSPISGHRSVSWYQQTPGQGLQFLFEYFSETQRNKGNFPGRFSGRQFSNSRSEMNVSTLELGDSALYLCASSTGTSGRRQFFGPGTRLTVL.

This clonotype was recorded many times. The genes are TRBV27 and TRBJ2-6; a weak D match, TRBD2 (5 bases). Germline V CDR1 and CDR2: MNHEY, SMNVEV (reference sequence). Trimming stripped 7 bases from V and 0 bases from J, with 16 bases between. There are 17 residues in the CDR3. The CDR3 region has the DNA TGTGCCAGCACACCTTGGGGAGAAGGCTCTGGGGCCAACGTCCTGACTTTC. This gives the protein CASTPWGEGSGANVLTF.

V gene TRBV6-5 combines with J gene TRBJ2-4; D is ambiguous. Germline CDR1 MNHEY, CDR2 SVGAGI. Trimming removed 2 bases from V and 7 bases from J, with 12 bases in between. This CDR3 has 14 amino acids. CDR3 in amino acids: CASSYDAATNIQYF. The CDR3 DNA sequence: TGTGCCAGCAGTTACGATGCTGCCACCAACATTCAGTACTTC.

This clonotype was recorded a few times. CDR3 nucleotides: TGTGCCAGCAGCCAAGACAGGGGGACTAGTCAGCCCCAGCATTTT. Amino acid sequence: CASSQDRGTSQPQHF. The gene calls are TRBV3-1 and TRBJ1-5, with 7 nucleotides matching TRBD1. CDR3 length equals 15 residues. J gave up 6 bases and V 0 bases, and 5 bases lay outside the gene matches. From germline, CDR1 is LGHDT and CDR2 YNNKEL (reference sequence).

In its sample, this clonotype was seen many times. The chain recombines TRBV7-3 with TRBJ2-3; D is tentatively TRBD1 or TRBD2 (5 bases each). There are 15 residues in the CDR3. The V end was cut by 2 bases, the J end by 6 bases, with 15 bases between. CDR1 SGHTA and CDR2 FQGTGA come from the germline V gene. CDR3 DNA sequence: TGTGCCAGCAGCTTATACGGGGCCAAAGGGGATACGCAGTATTTT. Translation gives CASSLYGAKGDTQYF.

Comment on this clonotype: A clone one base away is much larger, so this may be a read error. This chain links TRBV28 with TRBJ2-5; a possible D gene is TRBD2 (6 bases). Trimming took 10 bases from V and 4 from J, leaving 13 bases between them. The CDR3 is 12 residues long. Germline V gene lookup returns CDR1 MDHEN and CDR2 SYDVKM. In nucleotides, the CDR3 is TGTGCCAACAAGGGGCGGGGAGAGACCCAGTACTTC. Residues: CANKGRGETQYF.

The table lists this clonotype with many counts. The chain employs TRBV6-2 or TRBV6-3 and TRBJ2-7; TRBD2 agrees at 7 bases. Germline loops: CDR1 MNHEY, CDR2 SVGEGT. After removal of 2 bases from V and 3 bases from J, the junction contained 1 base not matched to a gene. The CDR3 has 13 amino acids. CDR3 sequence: CASSYGTNYEQYF. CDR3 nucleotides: TGTGCCAGCAGTTACGGGACTAACTACGAGCAGTACTTC.

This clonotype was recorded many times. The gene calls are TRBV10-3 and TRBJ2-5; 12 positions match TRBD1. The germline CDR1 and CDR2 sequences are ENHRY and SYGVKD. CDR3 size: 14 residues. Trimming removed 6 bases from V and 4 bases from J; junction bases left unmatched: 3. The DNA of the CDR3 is TGTGCCATCAGGGGGGACAGGGGGCCAGAGACCCAGTACTTC. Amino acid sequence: CAIRGDRGPETQYF.

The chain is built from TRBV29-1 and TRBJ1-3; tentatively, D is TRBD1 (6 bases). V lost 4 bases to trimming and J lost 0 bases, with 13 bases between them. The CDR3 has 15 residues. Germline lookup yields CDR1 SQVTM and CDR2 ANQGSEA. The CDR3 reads CSVAKGGTSGNTIYF. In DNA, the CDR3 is TGCAGCGTTGCGAAGGGGGGAACCTCTGGAAACACCATATATTTT.

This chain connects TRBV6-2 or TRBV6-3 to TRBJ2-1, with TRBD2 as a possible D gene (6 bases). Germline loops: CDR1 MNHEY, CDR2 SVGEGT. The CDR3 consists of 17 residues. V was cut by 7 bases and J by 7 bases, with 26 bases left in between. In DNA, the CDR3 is TGTGCCAGCACCTCCTGGGGAAGCGGGCCGGTACAGAATGAGCAGTTCTTC. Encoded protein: CASTSWGSGPVQNEQFF.

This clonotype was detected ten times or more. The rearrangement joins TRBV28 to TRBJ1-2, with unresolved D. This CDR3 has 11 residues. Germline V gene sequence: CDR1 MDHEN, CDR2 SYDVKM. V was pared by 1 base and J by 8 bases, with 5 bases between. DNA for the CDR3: TGTGCCAGCAGTTTATCGTTGGGCTACACCTTC. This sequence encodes CASSLSLGYTF.

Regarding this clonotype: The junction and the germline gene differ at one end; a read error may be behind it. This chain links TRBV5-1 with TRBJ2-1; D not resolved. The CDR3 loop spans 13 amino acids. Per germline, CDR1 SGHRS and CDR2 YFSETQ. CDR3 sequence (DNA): TGCGCCAGCAGCTTGGTAGGGTACAATGAGCAGCTCTTC. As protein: CASSLVGYNEQLF.

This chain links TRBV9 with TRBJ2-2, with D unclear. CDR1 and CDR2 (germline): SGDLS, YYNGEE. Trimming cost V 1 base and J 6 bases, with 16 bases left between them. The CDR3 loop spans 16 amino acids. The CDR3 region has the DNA TGTGCCAGCAGCGTACGTAGCTCTCTGGTGTCCGGGGAGCTGTTTTTT. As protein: CASSVRSSLVSGELFF. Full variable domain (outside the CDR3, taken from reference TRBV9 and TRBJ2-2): DSGVTQTPKHLITATGQRVTLRCSPRSGDLSVYWYQQSLDQGLQFLIQYYNGEERAKGNILERFSAQQFPDLHSELNLSSLELGDSALYFCASSVRSSLVSGELFFGEGSRLTVL.

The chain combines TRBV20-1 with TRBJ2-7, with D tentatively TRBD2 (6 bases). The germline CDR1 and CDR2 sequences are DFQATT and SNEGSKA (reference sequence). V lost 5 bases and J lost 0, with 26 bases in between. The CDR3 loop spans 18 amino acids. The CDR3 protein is CSALAGKKRKEFSYEQYF. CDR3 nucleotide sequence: TGCAGTGCTCTGGCGGGGAAAAAGCGGAAGGAGTTCTCCTACGAGCAGTACTTC.

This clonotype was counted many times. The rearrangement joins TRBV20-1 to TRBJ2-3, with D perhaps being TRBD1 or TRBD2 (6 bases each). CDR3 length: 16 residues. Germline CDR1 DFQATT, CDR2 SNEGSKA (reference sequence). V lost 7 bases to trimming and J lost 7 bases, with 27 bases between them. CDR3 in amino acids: CSGGAGTGFGLYTQYF. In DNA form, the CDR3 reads TGCAGTGGGGGGGCAGGAACGGGCTTCGGATTATATACGCAGTATTTT.

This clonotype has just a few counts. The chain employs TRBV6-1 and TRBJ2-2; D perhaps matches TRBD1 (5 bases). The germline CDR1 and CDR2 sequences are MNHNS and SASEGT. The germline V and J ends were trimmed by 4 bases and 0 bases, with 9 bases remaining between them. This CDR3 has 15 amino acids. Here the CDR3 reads CASSGQPANTGELFF. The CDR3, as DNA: TGTGCCAGCAGTGGACAGCCCGCGAACACCGGGGAGCTGTTTTTT.

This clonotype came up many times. The CDR3 DNA reads as TGTGCCAGCAGACAACTTAGCGGGAGGGTCGAGACCCAGTACTTC. Translation gives CASRQLSGRVETQYF. The chain links TRBV28 to TRBJ2-5; 11 bases are shared with TRBD2. The germline V gene has CDR1 MDHEN and CDR2 SYDVKM. Losses at the gene ends were 6 bases for V and 5 bases for J; bases not matched to a gene: 8. The CDR3 has 15 amino acids.